This T cell receptor (beta chain) derives from a study of identical twins. Germline V gene lookup returns CDR1 SGDLS and CDR2 YYNGEE. The CDR3 length is 17 residues. The germline V and J ends were trimmed by 2 bases and 1 base, with 18 bases remaining between them. Using its own MiXCR run on the 5' RACE reads, TCRdb lists one record per CDR3 protein. Among about 890,000 distinct CDR3 sequences listed, roughly an eighth were seen once. These same data were also listed under a study on yellow fever vaccine responses in identical twins.

Material: PBMCs. The chain combines TRBV9 with TRBJ2-5, with D possibly matching TRBD1 (6 bases). The source is a young woman in good health. CDR3: CASSVSVQGARQETQYF. In nucleotides, the CDR3 is TGTGCCAGCAGCGTCTCAGTACAGGGTGCGCGCCAAGAGACCCAGTACTTC.